This note documents a single T cell receptor beta chain sequence. The data were taken from a study of blood T cell repertoires in COVID-19. On the study more broadly: Material from acute and convalescent COVID-19 was sourced from the United States, Italy and Spain. The analysed material was cDNA or gDNA that came from T cells, B-cell-depleted T cells, or PBMCs.

The trim removed 2 bases at V and 1 base at J, leaving 7 bases unmatched. The CDR3 totals 17 residues. Germline-derived CDR1 and CDR2 are SGHRS and YFSETQ. In the authors' workflow: Nucleated cell number was recorded as an estimate derived from reference gene primer amplification. Here immunoSEQ multiplex PCR was the method, and the copy in TCRdb shows in-frame clones only, minus some. The V and J calls and the clone size are those of that table, but D and trimming were determined from the DNA. The sample holds about 50,000 clones, around 87% seen once. Specimen: peripheral blood. The origin of this receptor is a man over 45 with active COVID-19. V is TRBV5-1 and J is TRBJ2-2; 8 bases match TRBD2. The CDR3 sequence is CASSFMGLAGNTGELFF. The DNA for the CDR3 is TGCGCCAGCAGCTTCATGGGTCTAGCGGGGAACACCGGGGAGCTGTTTTTT. The full variable domain, its missing parts supplied by reference TRBV5-1 and TRBJ2-2, is KAGVTQTPRYLIKTRGQQVTLSCSPISGHRSVSWYQQTPGQGLQFLFEYFSETQRNKGNFPGRFSGRQFSNSRSEMNVSTLELGDSALYLCASSFMGLAGNTGELFFGEGSRLTVL.